The following is a TCR beta chain sequence with its context. Its cognate antigen is unknown. Generated by immunoSEQ multiplex PCR, the TCRdb table keeps only in-frame clones and is missing some. The table shows approximately 89,000 clones, with 65% to 85% occurring only once. This sample was taken from a study of PD-1 blockade in classical Hodgkin lymphoma. Time point meaning: cycle 4 day 1 (C4D1), after 6 weeks of nivolumab. Every patient was affected by relapse after autologous stem cell transplantation, while exposure to brentuximab vedotin was not uniform. Relapsed/refractory classical Hodgkin lymphoma patients had complete, partial or progressive responses. Trimming at V came to 0 bases and at J to 1 base, leaving 0 bases not matched to a gene. There are 15 residues in the CDR3. Germline CDR1 MGHRA, CDR2 YSYEKL. Study conclusions and caveats: By cycle point C4D1, TCR diversity had risen significantly in CD4+ cells (but not CD8+ cells). Newly diagnosed patients reportedly trailed healthy donors in baseline TCR diversity. Prior to therapy, complete responders displayed diversity much like that of newly diagnosed patients.

This TCR came from a human donor with classical Hodgkin lymphoma. The material was peripheral blood mononuclear cells (PBMCs), obtained before the fourth cycle of nivolumab. This chain uses TRBV4-1 with TRBJ2-1; the match to TRBD1 covers 7 bases. The CDR3 reads CASSQEDRSYNEQFF. The CDR3 DNA follows: TGCGCCAGCAGCCAAGAGGACAGGTCCTACAATGAGCAGTTCTTC.